This entry lists 28 T cell receptor beta chains sequenced from one sample in a study of T cell repertoires in cytomegalovirus infection. TCRdb processed the reads anew with MiXCR; each CDR3 protein has one entry. The sample yields 55,000 to 70,000 distinct CDR3 sequences, roughly 20% seen once. These TCRs' antigens remain unknown. The sequenced sample was PBMCs, sequenced either directly or after in vitro stimulation (not recorded which). These receptors all come from a human donor in good health (CMV status not recorded). Some clones in this sample may be carry-over from other donors' samples.

This rearrangement joins TRBV6-2 or TRBV6-3 to TRBJ2-2; D is unclear. Deletions cut 2 bases from V and 5 bases from J, with 9 bases between. Germline-derived CDR1 and CDR2 are MNHEY and SVGEGT. The length of the CDR3 is 14 residues. CDR3 protein: CASSYAKWTGELFF. The CDR3 DNA reads as TGTGCCAGCAGTTACGCAAAGTGGACCGGGGAGCTGTTTTTT.

In this sample, this clonotype turned up a few times. The chain couples TRBV7-6 to TRBJ1-6, with D uncertain. CDR1 is SGHVS and CDR2 is FNYEAQ in the germline V gene. The CDR3 consists of 17 residues. The germline V and J ends were trimmed by 1 base and 0 bases, with 10 bases remaining between them. The CDR3 is CASSLEGGSSYNSPLHF. In nucleotides, the CDR3 is TGTGCCAGCAGCTTAGAGGGCGGGAGCTCCTATAATTCACCCCTCCACTTT.

This chain links TRBV5-6 with TRBJ1-2, with a possible D match to TRBD1 (6 bases). The CDR3 runs 14 residues. Trimming removed 1 base at V and 4 bases at J, with 11 bases between. Germline V gene sequence: CDR1 SGHDT, CDR2 YYEEEE. CDR3 nucleotides: TGTGCCAGCAGCTTGCCCGGGGGCGGCTATGGCTACACCTTC. Its protein product is CASSLPGGGYGYTF.

This clonotype was observed many times. DNA for the CDR3: TGTGCCAGCAGCTTAGCGCTCGGGGCTTGGGAGGCTTTCTTT. Protein product: CASSLALGAWEAFF. The chain uses TRBV7-8 and TRBJ1-1, with D possibly being TRBD1 (5 bases). Trimming stripped 0 bases from V and 11 bases from J, with 16 bases between. CDR3 size: 14 residues. Germline V gene lookup returns CDR1 SGHVS and CDR2 FQNEAQ. Supplemented by reference TRBV7-8 and TRBJ1-1, the full variable domain reads GAGVSQSPRYKVAKRGQDVALRCDPISGHVSLFWYQQALGQGPEFLTYFQNEAQLDKSGLPSDRFFAERPEGSVSTLKIQRTQQEDSAVYLCASSLALGAWEAFFGQGTRLTVV.

This clonotype has a count of ten or more. The gene calls are TRBV7-9 and TRBJ1-5; TRBD1 aligns across 11 bases. Per germline, CDR1 SEHNR and CDR2 FQNEAQ (reference sequence). There are 16 residues in the CDR3. Losses at the gene ends were 1 base for V and 5 bases for J; bases not matched to a gene: 4. The CDR3 DNA follows: TGTGCCAGCAGCTTAGGGGACAGGGGGGAAGATCAGCCCCAGCATTTT. Amino acid sequence: CASSLGDRGEDQPQHF.

The chain couples TRBV15 to TRBJ2-5, with 8 bases matching TRBD2. Per the germline V gene, CDR1 is LNHNV and CDR2 is YYDKDF (reference sequence). J was trimmed by 6 bases and V by 6 bases; bases with no gene match: 6. The CDR3 runs to 13 residues. The CDR3, as DNA: TGTGCCACCAGTACCCGGGGGGGAAAGACCCAGTACTTC. It codes for CATSTRGGKTQYF.

The rearrangement uses TRBV7-9 and TRBJ1-5, with TRBD1 matching 8 bases. V lost 5 bases to trimming and J lost 6 bases; unmatched junction nucleotides: 3. The CDR3 extends over 13 amino acids. Per the germline V gene, CDR1 is SEHNR and CDR2 is FQNEAQ (reference sequence). This chain's CDR3 is CASSPGGGQPQHF. CDR3 bases: TGTGCCAGCAGCCCAGGGGGCGGTCAGCCCCAGCATTTT.

A few counts support this clonotype. The rearrangement uses TRBV4-1 and TRBJ1-4; D is unresolved. Trimming took off 1 base at V and 0 bases at J, with 12 bases between the two ends. Germline V lookup: CDR1 MGHRA, CDR2 YSYEKL. CDR3 size: 17 residues. The CDR3 sequence is CASSQGGSHATNEKLFF. The DNA for the CDR3 is TGCGCCAGCAGCCAAGGAGGCAGCCACGCAACTAATGAAAAACTGTTTTTT.

This clonotype turned up a few times. The chain links TRBV6-2 or TRBV6-3 to TRBJ1-4; 7 positions match TRBD1. Per germline, CDR1 MNHEY and CDR2 SVGEGT. V was pared by 7 bases and J by 5 bases, with 10 bases of the junction left unmatched. The CDR3 has 15 residues. The CDR3 here is CASTDPGQRNEKLFF. DNA of the CDR3: TGTGCCAGCACCGACCCGGGACAGCGAAATGAAAAACTGTTTTTT.

The chain recombines TRBV7-2 with TRBJ2-1, with D hard to call. The CDR3 length is 16 residues. With 1 base removed from V and 4 bases from J, the gap between germline ends came to 14 bases. The germline gives CDR1 SGHTA, CDR2 FQGNSA. The chain's CDR3 is CASSLGVRLDYNEQFF. The CDR3 DNA reads as TGTGCCAGCAGCTTAGGTGTCAGACTGGATTACAATGAGCAGTTCTTC.

This chain uses TRBV10-3 with TRBJ2-1; 7 bases are shared with TRBD1. V gave up 6 bases and J gave up 0 bases; unmatched junction bases: 5. This CDR3 is built from 15 residues. The germline CDR1 and CDR2 sequences are ENHRY and SYGVKD. The CDR3 nucleotides read TGTGCCATCAGAGAACAGGGGAGCTCCTACAATGAGCAGTTCTTC. The encoded protein is CAIREQGSSYNEQFF.

This clonotype has just a few counts. The chain couples TRBV23-1 to TRBJ2-5, with D tentatively TRBD1 or TRBD2 (5 bases each). TRBV23-1 is noted as an ORF with a role that remains uncertain. This CDR3 is built from 15 residues. V was shortened by 3 bases and J by 1 base, with 12 bases between the two germline ends. This CDR3 is CASSHPRDGQETQYF. DNA of the CDR3: TGCGCCAGCAGTCATCCTCGGGACGGCCAAGAGACCCAGTACTTC.

This clonotype was seen only a few times. The V and J genes are TRBV19 and TRBJ2-2; tentatively, D is TRBD2 (7 bases). V was clipped by 7 bases and J by 2 bases, with 14 bases between them. Per germline, CDR1 LNHDA and CDR2 SQIVND (reference sequence). The CDR3 has 15 amino acids. CDR3 bases: TGTGCCAGTATTAGGGGGGGCCCTAACACCGGGGAGCTGTTTTTT. It encodes CASIRGGPNTGELFF.

The rearrangement links TRBV2 to TRBJ1-5; TRBD1 is a possible D gene (5 bases). Trimming took off 6 bases at V and 1 base at J, with 16 bases between the two ends. Germline CDR1 is SNHLY and CDR2 is FYNNEI. The CDR3 extends over 16 amino acids. The CDR3 loop is CASRGLRGASNQPQHF. In DNA form, the CDR3 reads TGTGCCAGCAGAGGTTTGAGGGGCGCCAGCAATCAGCCCCAGCATTTT.

The sample holds a few counts of this clonotype. The V call is TRBV6-1, the J call TRBJ2-1; possible D gene TRBD2, 6 bases. V was cut by 8 bases and J by 7 bases, with 15 bases left in between. Looked up from germline, CDR1 is MNHNS and CDR2 is SASEGT. CDR3 length: 13 amino acids. The CDR3 region has the DNA TGTGCCAGCCGCTCCGGGGGAGGTAATGAGCAGTTCTTC. This gives the protein CASRSGGGNEQFF.

V is TRBV2 and J is TRBJ2-1; TRBD1 matches at 7 bases. Looked up from germline, CDR1 is SNHLY and CDR2 is FYNNEI. The CDR3 extends over 15 amino acids. The ends lost 8 bases at V and 11 bases at J; junction bases unmatched: 18. CDR3 nucleotides: TGTGCCAGCGGACAAGCCAGGGGGTCCGGGTACCAGCAGTTCTTC. Its protein is CASGQARGSGYQQFF.

The chain links TRBV4-3 to TRBJ2-7, with 8 bases matching TRBD2. Germline V gene data show CDR1 as LGHNA and CDR2 as YSLEER. V lost 1 base, J lost 1 base, and 6 bases stayed unmatched. The CDR3 totals 16 residues. The CDR3 DNA follows: TGCGCCAGCAGCCAAGTGAGCGGGAGAGGTTCCTACGAGCAGTACTTC. The encoded protein is CASSQVSGRGSYEQYF.

The V gene is TRBV12-3 or TRBV12-4, the J gene TRBJ2-1, with 7 bases aligning to TRBD2. V was pared by 6 bases and J by 0 bases, with 11 bases of the junction left unmatched. This CDR3 region has 17 residues. The DNA of the CDR3 is TGTGCCAGCAGCCCCTGGGGCGGGAGCAGCTCCTACAATGAGCAGTTCTTC. Amino acid sequence: CASSPWGGSSSYNEQFF.

The chain has TRBV7-3 and TRBJ2-1; D remains unclear. V lost 0 bases and J 9 bases, leaving 9 bases between the germline ends. Germline V gene data show CDR1 as SGHTA and CDR2 as FQGTGA. The CDR3 consists of 13 residues. This chain's CDR3 is CASSLTTLREQFF. The CDR3 DNA follows: TGTGCCAGCAGCTTAACGACCCTCCGTGAGCAGTTCTTC.

In its sample, this clonotype was seen a few times. The CDR3 DNA reads TGCAGCGTTGAAGATCCCTTAAGCACAGATACGCAGTATTTT. This gives the protein CSVEDPLSTDTQYF. The chain recombines TRBV29-1 with TRBJ2-3; D gene unclear. Germline lookup yields CDR1 SQVTM and CDR2 ANQGSEA. CDR3 length: 14 residues. Trimming pared 0 bases from V and 0 bases from J, leaving 7 bases between.

This chain connects TRBV28 to TRBJ2-1; D not certain. CDR1 and CDR2 from the germline V gene are MDHEN and SYDVKM. CDR3 length: 14 residues. V was shortened by 5 bases and J by 4 bases, with 12 bases between the two germline ends. CDR3 DNA: TGTGCCAGCAGTCCCCCCATAGGATACAATGAGCAGTTCTTC. Translating gives CASSPPIGYNEQFF.

The CDR3 sequence: CASSTMGGGAGNEQFF. CDR3 in DNA: TGTGCCAGCAGTACGATGGGGGGGGGCGCGGGGAATGAGCAGTTCTTC. The chain is built from TRBV5-4 and TRBJ2-1, with D perhaps TRBD2 (7 bases). Trimming stripped 5 bases from V and 7 bases from J, with 22 bases between. Germline CDR1 reads SGHNT; CDR2 reads YYREEE (reference sequence). The CDR3 length is 16 residues.

This clonotype has a handful of counts. The V and J genes are TRBV7-9 and TRBJ2-1; 9 bases align to TRBD2. This CDR3 is built from 16 residues. V dropped 0 bases and J dropped 2; count of bases not matched to a gene: 2. CDR1 and CDR2 (germline): SEHNR, FQNEAQ (reference sequence). The CDR3 nucleotides read TGTGCCAGCAGCTTAGCTAGCGGGGGTCCCTACAATGAGCAGTTCTTC. Encoded protein: CASSLASGGPYNEQFF. The complete variable domain, with remaining parts taken from reference TRBV7-9 and TRBJ2-1, reads DTGVSQNPRHKITKRGQNVTFRCDPISEHNRLYWYRQTLGQGPEFLTYFQNEAQLEKSRLLSDRFSAERPKGSFSTLEIQRTEQGDSAMYLCASSLASGGPYNEQFFGPGTRLTVL.

The sample holds many counts of this clonotype. The chain combines TRBV12-3 or TRBV12-4 with TRBJ1-1; D not certain. V lost 6 bases to trimming and J lost 6 bases, with 11 bases between them. The CDR3 loop spans 12 amino acids. In DNA, the CDR3 is TGTGCCAGCAGCCAAAGTATGTCTGAAGCTTTCTTT. It is translated as CASSQSMSEAFF.

The chain couples TRBV6-2 or TRBV6-3 to TRBJ2-2; 11 bases are a match to TRBD2. Germline V gene sequence: CDR1 MNHEY, CDR2 SVGEGT. The J segment lost 7 bases and the V segment lost 11 bases, leaving 6 bases of the junction unmatched. The CDR3 has 13 residues. DNA of the CDR3: TGTGCCGGTGGACTAGCGGGCTACGGGGAGCTGTTTTTT. It yields the protein CAGGLAGYGELFF.

This clonotype has more than one count but fewer than ten. The rearrangement joins TRBV20-1 to TRBJ1-4; TRBD1 might be the D (5 bases). Trimming took off 0 bases at V and 4 bases at J, with 9 bases between the two ends. Germline values: CDR1 DFQATT, CDR2 SNEGSKA (reference sequence). The CDR3 extends over 14 amino acids. The DNA for the CDR3 is TGCAGTGCTAGAGACCAGGGAGTTAATGAAAAACTGTTTTTT. Protein sequence: CSARDQGVNEKLFF.

This clonotype was detected only a few times. The chain is built from TRBV11-3 and TRBJ2-1; no definite D call. There are 15 residues in the CDR3. The germline V gene encodes CDR1 SGHNT and CDR2 YENEEA. Trimming removed 0 bases from V and 0 bases from J, with 6 bases in between. The CDR3 protein is CASSLDPVSYNEQFF. In DNA, the CDR3 is TGTGCCAGCAGCTTAGATCCGGTCTCCTACAATGAGCAGTTCTTC. The whole variable domain, remainder taken from reference TRBV11-3 and TRBJ2-1, is EAGVVQSPRYKIIEKKQPVAFWCNPISGHNTLYWYLQNLGQGPELLIRYENEEAVDDSQLPKDRFSAERLKGVDSTLKIQPAELGDSAVYLCASSLDPVSYNEQFFGPGTRLTVL.

This rearrangement joins TRBV27 to TRBJ2-5; a possible D gene is TRBD1 (6 bases). Looked up from germline, CDR1 is MNHEY and CDR2 is SMNVEV (reference sequence). V was clipped by 2 bases and J by 0 bases, with 10 bases between them. The CDR3 is made up of 15 amino acids. CDR3 loop: CASSLGQTYQETQYF. The CDR3, as DNA: TGTGCCAGCAGTTTAGGACAGACGTACCAAGAGACCCAGTACTTC.